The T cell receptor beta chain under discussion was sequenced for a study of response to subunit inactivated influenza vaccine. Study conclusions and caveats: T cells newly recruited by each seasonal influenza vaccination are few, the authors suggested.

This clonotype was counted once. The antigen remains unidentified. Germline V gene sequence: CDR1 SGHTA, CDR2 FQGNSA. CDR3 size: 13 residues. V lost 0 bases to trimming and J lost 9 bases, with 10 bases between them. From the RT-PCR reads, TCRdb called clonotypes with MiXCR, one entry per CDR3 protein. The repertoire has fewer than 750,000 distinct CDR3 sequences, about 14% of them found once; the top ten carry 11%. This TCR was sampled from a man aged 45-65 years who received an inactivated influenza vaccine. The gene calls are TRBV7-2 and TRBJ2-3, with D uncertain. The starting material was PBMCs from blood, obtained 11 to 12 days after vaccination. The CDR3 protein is CASSLAGEVTQYF. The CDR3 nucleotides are TGTGCCAGCAGCTTAGCGGGCGAGGTCACGCAGTATTTT.